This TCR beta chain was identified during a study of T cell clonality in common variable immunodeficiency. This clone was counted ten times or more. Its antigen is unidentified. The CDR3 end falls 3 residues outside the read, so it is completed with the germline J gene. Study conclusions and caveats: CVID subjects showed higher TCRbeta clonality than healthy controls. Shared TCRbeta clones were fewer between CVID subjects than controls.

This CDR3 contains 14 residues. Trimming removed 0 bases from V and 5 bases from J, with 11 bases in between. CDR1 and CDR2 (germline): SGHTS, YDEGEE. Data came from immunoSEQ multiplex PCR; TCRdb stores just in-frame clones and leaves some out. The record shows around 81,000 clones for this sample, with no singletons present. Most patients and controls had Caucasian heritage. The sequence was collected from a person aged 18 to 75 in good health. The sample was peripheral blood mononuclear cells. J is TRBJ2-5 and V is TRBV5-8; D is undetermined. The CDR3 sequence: CASSLALVGETQYF. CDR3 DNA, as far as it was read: TGTGCCAGCAGCTTGGCCCTGGTGGGCGAGACC.